These 21 T cell receptor beta chains were sequenced from one sample in a study of blood T cells in healthy people across ages. It was with a sample-barcoded 5' primer and a J-beta primer mix that a second PCR of about 6 to 12 cycles was run. TCRdb analysed the 5' RACE reads with MiXCR anew, one entry per CDR3 protein. The repertoire has 1.5 million to 2 million distinct CDR3 sequences, over 25% of them found once; the top ten carry 7.7%. Sample: blood. All receptors come from a woman between 25 and 40 years old in good health.

The chain couples TRBV18 to TRBJ2-1; TRBD1 aligns across 9 bases. The CDR3 spans 16 residues. Germline CDR1 reads KGHSH; CDR2 reads LQKENI. V lost 1 base and J lost 6; bases outside the gene matches: 7. CDR3 nucleotides: TGTGCCAGCTCACCACGGGGTACAGGGGGCCGCAATGAGCAGTTCTTC. It translates to CASSPRGTGGRNEQFF.

The J gene is TRBJ2-5, the V gene TRBV6-1; TRBD2 is a possible D gene (7 bases). Trimming removed 7 bases at V and 5 bases at J, with 26 bases between. Germline values: CDR1 MNHNS, CDR2 SASEGT. This CDR3 has 17 residues. The CDR3 is CASIKTSRGGSVETQYF. DNA for the CDR3: TGTGCCAGCATCAAGACCTCTAGGGGGGGCAGCGTGGAGACCCAGTACTTC.

The chain has TRBV5-5 and TRBJ1-4; D perhaps matches TRBD1 (5 bases). Per the germline V gene, CDR1 is SGHKS and CDR2 is YYEKEE (reference sequence). The CDR3 loop spans 15 amino acids. Trimming stripped 4 bases from V and 6 bases from J, with 16 bases between. DNA for the CDR3: TGTGCCAGCAGCACGCAGGGAGTAAGTGATGAAAAACTGTTTTTT. Its protein is CASSTQGVSDEKLFF.

This clonotype was counted a few times. The rearrangement uses TRBV15 and TRBJ2-5; TRBD1 matches at 7 bases. This CDR3 is 16 amino acids long. Germline V CDR1 and CDR2: LNHNV, YYDKDF (reference sequence). The V and J ends lost 6 bases and 4 bases, in that order; junction bases with no gene match: 14. CDR3 DNA sequence: TGTGCCACCAGTGGAGGACAGGAAACATGGGGAGAGACCCAGTACTTC. Its protein product is CATSGGQETWGETQYF.

This clonotype turned up a few times. The V call is TRBV29-1, the J call TRBJ2-7; unclear D gene. The length of the CDR3 is 11 residues. Trimming took 5 bases from V and 4 from J, leaving 9 bases between them. Per germline, CDR1 SQVTM and CDR2 ANQGSEA. The CDR3 nucleotides are TGCAGCGTTTCCGGTTGGTACGAGCAGTACTTC. Its translation is CSVSGWYEQYF.

Ten or more counts support this clonotype. The chain employs TRBV29-1 and TRBJ2-1; possibly TRBD2 for D (6 bases). The ends were cut back, 3 bases at V and 0 bases at J, with 12 bases in the middle. The CDR3 has 15 residues. Germline CDR1 reads SQVTM; CDR2 reads ANQGSEA. This CDR3 is CSVERRESSYNEQFF. The CDR3 DNA sequence: TGCAGCGTTGAGAGGCGGGAAAGCTCCTACAATGAGCAGTTCTTC.

V usage is TRBV15 and J usage is TRBJ1-3; D ambiguous. With 2 bases removed from V and 5 bases from J, the gap between germline ends came to 10 bases. Germline loops: CDR1 LNHNV, CDR2 YYDKDF (reference sequence). The CDR3 sequence is 14 residues long. CDR3 sequence: CATSRPNWRNTIYF. CDR3 bases: TGTGCCACCAGCAGACCAAATTGGCGAAACACCATATATTTT.

With regard to this clonotype: The junction and the germline gene differ at one end; a read error may be behind it. The genes are TRBV6-6 and TRBJ1-2; 9 bases map to TRBD1. CDR3 length: 15 amino acids. Germline CDR1 is MNHNY and CDR2 is SVGAGI (reference sequence). CDR3 DNA sequence: TGCGCCAGCAGCCCAACTGGGACAGGGATGCGGGGCTACACCTTC. It is translated as CASSPTGTGMRGYTF.

This chain connects TRBV20-1 to TRBJ2-1, with 8 bases matching TRBD1. Germline V gives CDR1 DFQATT, CDR2 SNEGSKA (reference sequence). The J segment lost 9 bases and the V segment lost 6 bases, leaving 10 bases of the junction unmatched. The CDR3 contains 13 residues. CDR3 sequence (DNA): TGCAGTGCGGTACAGGACAGGGCTTCTGAGCAGTTCTTC. This sequence encodes CSAVQDRASEQFF.

The DNA for the CDR3 is TGCGCCAGCAGTAAAACGGGACAGGGGGCCTACAATGAGCAGTTCTTC. This encodes CASSKTGQGAYNEQFF. The chain employs TRBV5-1 and TRBJ2-1, with 11 nucleotides matching TRBD1. This CDR3 has 16 amino acids. Germline values: CDR1 SGHRS, CDR2 YFSETQ. V gave up 5 bases and J gave up 2 bases; unmatched junction bases: 6.

This clonotype has a handful of counts. This chain uses TRBV9 with TRBJ2-7; D possibly matches TRBD1 or TRBD2 (5 bases each). Trimming stripped 8 bases from V and 0 bases from J, with 18 bases between. This CDR3 is 15 amino acids long. CDR1 is SGDLS and CDR2 is YYNGEE in the germline V gene. CDR3: CASSQNWDDSYEQYF. The CDR3 coding sequence is TGTGCCAGTTCTCAAAACTGGGACGACTCCTACGAGCAGTACTTC.

This clonotype showed up just a few times. The chain employs TRBV7-9 and TRBJ1-2; tentatively, D is TRBD1 (6 bases). Germline V CDR1 and CDR2: SEHNR, FQNEAQ (reference sequence). Trimming removed 2 bases from V and 8 bases from J, with 15 bases in between. The CDR3 sequence is 14 residues long. For the CDR3, the DNA is TGTGCCAGCAGCTTATCGGGGGGAGACAGGGGCTACACCTTC. Translating it yields CASSLSGGDRGYTF.

This clonotype was counted at least ten times. The chain links TRBV5-1 to TRBJ1-2, with 9 positions matching TRBD1. V trimming: 3 bases; J trimming: 4 bases; junction bases outside the gene matches: 4. The CDR3 runs 14 residues. The germline V gene encodes CDR1 SGHRS and CDR2 YFSETQ. For the CDR3, the DNA is TGCGCCAGCAGCTCGGGACAGGGTACCTATGGCTACACCTTC. Amino acids: CASSSGQGTYGYTF.

This chain joins TRBV21-1 and TRBJ2-7; no DNA check was done on the table's D call, TRBD2. TRBV21-1 is flagged as a pseudogene. This CDR3 contains 19 residues. CDR3 sequence (DNA): TGTGCCAGCAGCAATCGGAAGACAGCAGCGGGACAGGGCTCCTACGAGCAGTACTTC. The encoded protein is CASSNRKTAAGQGSYEQYF.

J is TRBJ1-1 and V is TRBV12-3 or TRBV12-4; 8 nucleotides agree with TRBD1. This CDR3 comprises 12 residues. The V and J ends lost 3 bases and 10 bases, in that order; junction bases with no gene match: 4. The CDR3 here is CASSFQTGVAFF. CDR3 DNA: TGTGCCAGCAGTTTTCAGACAGGGGTAGCTTTCTTT.

This chain links TRBV5-6 with TRBJ2-5; 7 bases fit TRBD2. Germline CDR1 reads SGHDT; CDR2 reads YYEEEE. This CDR3 contains 15 residues. V dropped 3 bases and J dropped 4; count of bases not matched to a gene: 9. The CDR3 DNA is TGTGCCAGCAGCTGGGGGGGAATCAGGCGAGAGACCCAGTACTTC. Amino acids: CASSWGGIRRETQYF.

This chain joins TRBV5-5 and TRBJ1-3, with 9 bases lining up with TRBD1. The V gene's germline CDR1 is SGHKS and CDR2 YYEKEE (reference sequence). Trimming at V came to 3 bases and at J to 7 bases, leaving 5 bases not matched to a gene. The CDR3 runs to 14 residues. Written as DNA, the CDR3 is TGTGCCAGCAGCTATGGGACAGGGTGGAACACCATATATTTT. It specifies CASSYGTGWNTIYF.

This clonotype was seen only a few times. The chain joins TRBV19 to TRBJ2-3; 12 positions agree with TRBD2. Germline CDR1 LNHDA, CDR2 SQIVND (reference sequence). V shed 4 bases and J 5 bases; nucleotides not matched to a gene: 4. CDR3 length: 15 residues. The CDR3 nucleotides read TGTGCCAGTAGTACTACTAGCGGGGGGTTAGATACGCAGTATTTT. Amino acids: CASSTTSGGLDTQYF. The whole variable domain, filled in from reference TRBV19 and TRBJ2-3, reads DGGITQSPKYLFRKEGQNVTLSCEQNLNHDAMYWYRQDPGQGLRLIYYSQIVNDFQKGDIAEGYSVSREKKESFPLTVTSAQKNPTAFYLCASSTTSGGLDTQYFGPGTRLTVL.

The sample holds a few counts of this clonotype. The chain joins TRBV20-1 to TRBJ1-5; D might be TRBD1 (6 bases). Germline V lookup: CDR1 DFQATT, CDR2 SNEGSKA (reference sequence). This CDR3 is 15 amino acids long. V lost 2 bases and J lost 3, with 14 bases in between. DNA for the CDR3: TGCAGTGCTAGATTCGGTGGGACACCCAATCAGCCCCAGCATTTT. This sequence encodes CSARFGGTPNQPQHF.

For this clonotype: A much larger clone sits a single nucleotide away, making a read error possible. This chain connects TRBV7-8 to TRBJ2-5, with D tentatively TRBD1 (5 bases). The germline gives CDR1 SGHVS, CDR2 FQNEAQ. The CDR3 is 15 amino acids. The CDR3 bases are TGTGCCGGCAGCTTTAACAGGCCGATCCAAGAGACCCAGTACTTC. Protein product: CAGSFNRPIQETQYF.

This chain links TRBV3-1 with TRBJ2-7; D is possibly TRBD2 (5 bases). The V end lost 4 bases, the J end lost 3 bases, and 13 bases lay between the germline ends. This CDR3 contains 14 residues. Germline CDR1 is LGHDT and CDR2 is YNNKEL (reference sequence). The CDR3 loop reads CASSPTGSLYEQYF. CDR3 coding DNA: TGTGCCAGCAGCCCTACGGGGTCACTCTACGAGCAGTACTTC.